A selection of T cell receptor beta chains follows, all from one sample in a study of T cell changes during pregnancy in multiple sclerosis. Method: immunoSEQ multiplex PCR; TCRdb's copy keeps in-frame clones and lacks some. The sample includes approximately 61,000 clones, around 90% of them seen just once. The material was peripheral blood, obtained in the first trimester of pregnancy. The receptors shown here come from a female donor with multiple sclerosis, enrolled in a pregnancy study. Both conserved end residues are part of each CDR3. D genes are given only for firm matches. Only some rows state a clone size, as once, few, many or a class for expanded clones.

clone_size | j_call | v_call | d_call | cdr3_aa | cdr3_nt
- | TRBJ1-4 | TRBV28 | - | CASSAAPSPEKLFF | TGTGCCAGTTCCGCGGCTCCATCCCCTGAAAAACTGTTTTTT
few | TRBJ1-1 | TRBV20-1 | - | CSLRRGTEAFF | TGCAGCCTCCGCAGGGGCACTGAAGCTTTCTTT
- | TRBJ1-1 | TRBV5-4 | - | CASRPTGQRADGDTEAFF | TGTGCCAGCAGACCTACAGGACAACGTGCTGATGGGGACACTGAAGCTTTCTTT
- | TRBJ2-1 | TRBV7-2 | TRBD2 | CASSLVSPWREGLNEQFF | TGTGCCAGCAGCTTAGTGTCCCCCTGGCGGGAGGGCCTCAATGAGCAGTTCTTC
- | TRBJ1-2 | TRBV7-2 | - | CASSPGGTYDGYTF | TGTGCCAGCAGCCCGGGGGGGACATACGATGGCTACACCTTC
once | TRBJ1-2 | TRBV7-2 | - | CASSLESGGASGYTF | TGTGCCAGCAGCTTAGAAAGTGGGGGGGCGAGTGGCTACACCTTC
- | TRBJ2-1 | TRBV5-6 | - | CASSLGPQRRTYNEQFF | TGTGCCAGCAGCTTGGGCCCCCAGCGGCGGACCTACAATGAGCAGTTCTTC
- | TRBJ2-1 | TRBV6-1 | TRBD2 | CASSEQVAGGPTEQFF | TGTGCCAGCAGTGAACAAGTAGCGGGAGGGCCGACTGAGCAGTTCTTC
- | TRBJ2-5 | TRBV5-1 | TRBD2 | CASSLPSGRAAETQYF | TGCGCCAGCAGCTTGCCTAGCGGGAGGGCCGCGGAGACCCAGTACTTC
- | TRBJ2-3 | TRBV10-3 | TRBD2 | CAISESLQSGANTDTQYF | TGTGCCATCAGTGAGTCTCTCCAAAGCGGGGCGAACACAGATACGCAGTATTTT
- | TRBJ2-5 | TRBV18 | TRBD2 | CASSPAGGLEETQYF | TGTGCCAGCTCACCGGCGGGAGGCCTAGAAGAGACCCAGTACTTC
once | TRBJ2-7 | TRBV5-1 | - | CASSGPTGGYDEQYF | TGCGCCAGCAGCGGCCCGACGGGGGGCTACGATGAGCAGTACTTC
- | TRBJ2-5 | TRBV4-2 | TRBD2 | CASSRTSGRGAQETQYF | TGTGCCAGCAGCCGCACTAGCGGGAGAGGGGCCCAAGAGACCCAGTACTTC
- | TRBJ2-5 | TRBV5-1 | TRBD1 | CASSHGTGSVQETQYF | TGCGCCAGCAGCCATGGGACAGGGAGTGTCCAAGAGACCCAGTACTTC
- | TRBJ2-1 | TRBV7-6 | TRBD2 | CASSLGSGRAKQFF | TGTGCCAGCAGCTTAGGGAGCGGGAGGGCCAAGCAGTTCTTC
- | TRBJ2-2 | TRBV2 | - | CASSVAENTGELFF | TGTGCCAGCAGTGTGGCGGAGAACACCGGGGAGCTGTTTTTT
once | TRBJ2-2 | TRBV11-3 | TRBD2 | CASSSGTSESANTGELFF | TGTGCCAGCAGCTCCGGGACTAGCGAATCGGCAAACACCGGGGAGCTGTTTTTT
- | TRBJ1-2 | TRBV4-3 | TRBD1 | CASSQVAGTGASRGYTF | TGCGCCAGCAGCCAAGTTGCCGGGACAGGGGCTTCGCGAGGCTACACCTTC
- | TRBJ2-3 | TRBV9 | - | CASSLSTDTQYF | TGTGCCAGCAGCCTAAGCACAGATACGCAGTATTTT
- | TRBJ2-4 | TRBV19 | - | CASSIDLKGGLAKNIQYF | TGTGCCAGTAGTATAGATCTGAAAGGGGGTCTAGCCAAAAACATTCAGTACTTC
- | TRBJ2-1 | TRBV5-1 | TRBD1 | CASSFRPGTGNYNEQFF | TGCGCCAGCAGCTTTAGACCCGGGACAGGGAACTACAATGAGCAGTTCTTC
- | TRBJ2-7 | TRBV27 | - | CASSSRWAIPSYEQYF | TGTGCCAGCAGTTCCCGTTGGGCTATTCCTTCCTACGAGCAGTACTTC
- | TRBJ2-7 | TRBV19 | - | CASSRAEPYEQYF | TGTGCCAGTAGTAGAGCGGAGCCCTACGAGCAGTACTTC
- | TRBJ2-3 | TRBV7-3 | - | CASSLGGSSDTQYF | TGTGCCAGCAGCTTAGGGGGGAGTTCAGATACGCAGTATTTT
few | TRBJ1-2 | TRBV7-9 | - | CASSLEDFGYTF | TGTGCCAGCAGCTTAGAGGACTTTGGCTACACCTTC
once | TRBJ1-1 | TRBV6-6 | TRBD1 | CASRTGTARTEAFF | TGTGCCAGCAGAACGGGGACAGCTCGGACTGAAGCTTTCTTT
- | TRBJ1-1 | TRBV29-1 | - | CSVDTEATPHKNTEAFF | TGCAGCGTTGATACAGAAGCCACACCACACAAGAACACTGAAGCTTTCTTT
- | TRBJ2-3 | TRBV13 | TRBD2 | CASSGTIIAGGTDTQYF | TGTGCCAGCAGCGGGACAATAATAGCGGGAGGCACAGATACGCAGTATTTT
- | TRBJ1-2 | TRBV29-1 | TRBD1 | CSVGVGQGARYGYTF | TGCAGCGTTGGAGTGGGACAGGGGGCCCGGTATGGCTACACCTTC